These 19 T cell receptor beta chains originate from one sample sequenced in a study of blood T cell repertoires in COVID-19. Using immunoSEQ multiplex PCR, the repertoire was profiled, and TCRdb retains in-frame clones only, with some absent. The sample holds roughly 220,000 clones; 85% to 90% are singletons and the top ten take about 6%. Sequenced material: peripheral blood. The receptors here all came from a man older than 75 with acute or convalescent COVID-19.

This clone was seen a handful of times. This chain joins TRBV12-3 or TRBV12-4 and TRBJ1-1, with D possibly matching TRBD1 (5 bases). The CDR3 totals 13 residues. Trimming cost V 10 bases and J 1 base, with 13 bases left between them. The CDR3 coding sequence is TGTGCCACCCGAGTTAGGGGGAACACTGAAGCTTTCTTT. Residues: CATRVRGNTEAFF.

The rearrangement joins TRBV6-1 to TRBJ2-7; 14 bases are shared with TRBD2. Germline V gene sequence: CDR1 MNHNS, CDR2 SASEGT. The CDR3 extends over 15 amino acids. The J segment lost 7 bases and the V segment lost 5 bases, leaving 7 bases of the junction unmatched. This CDR3 is CASSSGTSGREEQYF. CDR3 DNA sequence: TGTGCCAGCAGTTCCGGGACTAGCGGGAGAGAAGAGCAGTACTTC.

The chain has TRBV5-4 and TRBJ2-3, with 10 bases lining up with TRBD2. This CDR3 comprises 15 residues. V lost 4 bases, J lost 2 bases, and 4 bases stayed unmatched. CDR1 SGHNT and CDR2 YYREEE come from the germline V gene (reference sequence). The CDR3 loop is CASSPGLAPTDTQYF. CDR3 coding DNA: TGTGCCAGCAGCCCGGGACTAGCGCCCACAGATACGCAGTATTTT.

The chain employs TRBV11-2 and TRBJ2-6; TRBD2 matches 8 bases. With 5 bases clipped from V and 0 bases from J, the junction kept 9 bases outside the gene matches. Germline lookup yields CDR1 SGHAT and CDR2 FQNNGV. This CDR3 region has 18 residues. CDR3 in DNA: TGTGCCAGCAGCATCACCCTAGCGGGCGGCTCTGGGGCCAACGTCCTGACTTTC. It translates to CASSITLAGGSGANVLTF.

This chain joins TRBV5-1 and TRBJ1-2; D call uncertain. The germline CDR1 and CDR2 sequences are SGHRS and YFSETQ. V gave up 3 bases and J gave up 0 bases, with 9 bases separating them. This CDR3 spans 14 amino acids. DNA for the CDR3: TGCGCCAGCAGCTCTACAGCATCTAACTATGGCTACACCTTC. This translates into CASSSTASNYGYTF.

The rearrangement uses TRBV27 and TRBJ2-7; a possible D gene is TRBD1 (6 bases). Germline CDR1 is MNHEY and CDR2 is SMNVEV (reference sequence). Trimming removed 2 bases at V and 4 bases at J, with 15 bases between. The CDR3 loop spans 15 amino acids. Here the CDR3 DNA reads TGTGCCAGCAGTTTAGGGAGACAGGAGCGGTACGAGCAGTACTTC. This sequence encodes CASSLGRQERYEQYF.

This clone appeared a single time. The chain has TRBV19 and TRBJ2-1; D is perhaps TRBD2 (5 bases). V lost 3 bases, J lost 0 bases, and 9 bases lay in between. The V gene's germline CDR1 is LNHDA and CDR2 SQIVND (reference sequence). This CDR3 region has 15 residues. This CDR3 is CASSMSSSSYNEQFF. CDR3 nucleotide sequence: TGTGCCAGTAGTATGTCTAGCAGCTCCTACAATGAGCAGTTCTTC.

The CDR3: CAVTRDRTYEQYF. The CDR3 region has the DNA TGTGCTGTAACCCGGGACAGGACTTACGAGCAGTACTTC. V gene TRBV30 combines with J gene TRBJ2-7, with TRBD1 matching 8 bases. The CDR3 covers 13 residues. The germline V gene encodes CDR1 GTSNPN and CDR2 SVGIG (reference sequence).

A single count supports this clone. J is TRBJ1-4 and V is TRBV9, with 9 bases aligning to TRBD1. Germline V gives CDR1 SGDLS, CDR2 YYNGEE. There are 14 residues in the CDR3. With 4 bases clipped from V and 8 bases from J, the junction kept 6 bases outside the gene matches. The CDR3 DNA is TGTGCCAGCAGCTGGGGACAGGGAAGCGAAAAACTGTTTTTT. This sequence encodes CASSWGQGSEKLFF.

The rearrangement joins TRBV28 to TRBJ2-2; 7 nucleotides line up with TRBD2. CDR3 size: 15 residues. CDR1 is MDHEN and CDR2 is SYDVKM in the germline V gene. With 7 bases clipped from V and 1 base from J, the junction kept 6 bases outside the gene matches. This CDR3 reads CASTLSGVNTGELFF. Here the CDR3 DNA reads TGTGCCAGCACCCTCAGCGGGGTGAACACCGGGGAGCTGTTTTTT.

The chain carries TRBV29-1 and TRBJ1-1; D not resolved. The germline gives CDR1 SQVTM, CDR2 ANQGSEA. V lost 4 bases to trimming and J lost 1 base, with 4 bases between them. The CDR3 runs to 11 residues. The CDR3 sequence: CSVAQNTEAFF. The CDR3, as DNA: TGCAGCGTTGCCCAGAACACTGAAGCTTTCTTT.

V is TRBV19 and J is TRBJ2-2; D unresolved. V was trimmed by 4 bases and J by 4 bases, leaving 7 bases between them. The CDR3 sequence is 13 residues long. Looked up from germline, CDR1 is LNHDA and CDR2 is SQIVND (reference sequence). CDR3 in DNA: TGTGCCAGTAGTACCTCCCTCACCGGGGAGCTGTTTTTT. Protein product: CASSTSLTGELFF.

V usage is TRBV5-5 and J usage is TRBJ2-1; D might be TRBD1 (5 bases). The V gene lost 0 bases and the J gene lost 8 bases, with 18 bases spanning the gap. Germline CDR1 is SGHKS and CDR2 is YYEKEE (reference sequence). The CDR3 runs 16 residues. The chain's CDR3 is CASSLGGRAYQDEQFF. The DNA for the CDR3 is TGTGCCAGCAGCTTGGGGGGCCGGGCATACCAGGATGAGCAGTTCTTC.

The V call is TRBV7-8, the J call TRBJ1-2, with TRBD1 matching 8 bases. From germline, CDR1 is SGHVS and CDR2 FQNEAQ. This CDR3 has 13 residues. Trimming at V came to 5 bases and at J to 5 bases, leaving 4 bases not matched to a gene. The CDR3 sequence is CASSGRTGYGYTF. The CDR3 DNA reads as TGTGCCAGCAGCGGGCGGACAGGGTATGGCTACACCTTC.

CDR3 DNA: TGTGCCAGCAGCTTCCTCCCGACTAGCGGGAGATCAGATACGCAGTATTTT. This sequence encodes CASSFLPTSGRSDTQYF. This sequence joins TRBV7-2 and TRBJ2-3; 12 positions match TRBD2. V lost 3 bases and J lost 4; bases outside the gene matches: 8. Germline assignment: CDR1 SGHTA and CDR2 FQGNSA. The CDR3 length is 17 residues.

The V call is TRBV29-1, the J call TRBJ2-4; TRBD2 agrees at 10 bases. The CDR3 spans 17 residues. The germline gives CDR1 SQVTM, CDR2 ANQGSEA. The J segment lost 2 bases and the V segment lost 0 bases, leaving 7 bases of the junction unmatched. The CDR3 protein is CSVEDSGRGGTKNIQYF. In DNA, the CDR3 is TGCAGCGTTGAAGACAGCGGGAGGGGTGGGACCAAAAACATTCAGTACTTC. Combining the CDR3 with reference TRBV29-1 and TRBJ2-4 gives the whole variable domain SAVISQKPSRDICQRGTSLTIQCQVDSQVTMMFWYRQQPGQSLTLIATANQGSEATYESGFVIDKFPISRPNLTFSTLTVSNMSPEDSSIYLCSVEDSGRGGTKNIQYFGAGTRLSVL.

This rearrangement joins TRBV7-7 to TRBJ2-1, with a weak D call TRBD1 (6 bases). The CDR3 contains 14 residues. CDR1 is SSHAT, CDR2 FNYEAQ, per germline (reference sequence). V lost 1 base to trimming and J lost 8 bases, with 12 bases between them. The CDR3 DNA reads TGTGCCAGCAGCTTAGGCGTCAGGGGACATGAGCAGTTCTTC. Residues: CASSLGVRGHEQFF.

The V and J genes are TRBV7-9 and TRBJ2-7; TRBD2 agrees at 13 bases. V shed 4 bases and J 3 bases; nucleotides not matched to a gene: 3. In germline, CDR1 is SEHNR, CDR2 FQNEAQ (reference sequence). This CDR3 is 15 amino acids long. The CDR3 DNA is TGTGCCAGCAGCTCCCGGACTAGCGGGAGCTACGAGCAGTACTTC. This gives the protein CASSSRTSGSYEQYF.

The chain is built from TRBV15 and TRBJ2-6, with 7 bases identical to TRBD1. Germline CDR1 reads LNHNV; CDR2 reads YYDKDF (reference sequence). The CDR3 spans 15 residues. With V trimmed by 9 bases and J by 0 bases, 5 bases remained unmatched. This chain's CDR3 is CATWTGLSGANVLTF. The CDR3 DNA is TGTGCCACATGGACAGGACTCTCTGGGGCCAACGTCCTGACTTTC.